The table lists the clone carrying this T cell receptor beta chain with many counts. This CDR3 is 14 amino acids long. The V gene's germline CDR1 is SGHNT and CDR2 YENEEA. Between the trimmed V and J ends, which lost 5 bases and 3 bases, there was a span of 13 bases. These data belong to a study of T cells in Graves' hyperthyroidism and ophthalmopathy. Authors of the study amplified TCR beta CDR3 regions from RNA transcripts. HTBI primers drove first-round RT-PCR of the TCR CDR3. MiXCR, applied by TCRdb to the multiplex PCR reads, yields one record per CDR3 protein. The repertoire has 160,000 or so distinct CDR3 sequences, less than 10% of them found once; the top ten carry 22%.

The sequence came from a woman aged 18-35 years with Graves' hyperthyroidism that later progressed to Graves' ophthalmopathy. Sequenced: blood. The chain carries TRBV11-3 and TRBJ1-1, with D perhaps TRBD1 (6 bases). For the CDR3, the DNA is TGTGCCAGCAGCCTGTCTAAGGGGGACACTGAAGCTTTCTTT. Residues: CASSLSKGDTEAFF.